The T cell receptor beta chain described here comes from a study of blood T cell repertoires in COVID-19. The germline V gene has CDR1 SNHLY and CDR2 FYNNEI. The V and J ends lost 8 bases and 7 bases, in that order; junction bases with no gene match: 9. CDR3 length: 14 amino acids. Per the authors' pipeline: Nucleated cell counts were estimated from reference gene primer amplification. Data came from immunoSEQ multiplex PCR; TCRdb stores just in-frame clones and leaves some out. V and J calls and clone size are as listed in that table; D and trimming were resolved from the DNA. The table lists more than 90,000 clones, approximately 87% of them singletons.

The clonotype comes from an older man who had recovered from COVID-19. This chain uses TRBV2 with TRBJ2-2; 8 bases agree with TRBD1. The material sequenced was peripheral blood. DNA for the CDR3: TGTGCCAGCCGGACAGGGAAGAAGGGCGGGGAGCTGTTTTTT. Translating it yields CASRTGKKGGELFF.